The T cell receptor beta chain under discussion was sequenced for a study of Graves' ophthalmopathy and Graves' hyperthyroidism. Regarding this clonotype: The antigen remains undetermined.

RNA transcripts served as template for amplifying TCR beta CDR3 sequences. The first-round RT-PCR employed HTBI primers together with the Qiagen OneStep RT-PCR kit. A multiplex PCR was then performed as the second round. TCRdb fed the multiplex PCR reads into MiXCR, producing one record per CDR3 protein. The data show 260,000 or so distinct CDR3 sequences, with around 42% seen just once and less than 50% held by the top ten. Findings and limits, study-wide: Researchers report that a 13-signature model separated ophthalmopathy from stable hyperthyroidism, posting almost 90% sensitivity and around 80% specificity. The blood repertoire also included most expanded thyroid clonotypes above 0.001 frequency.

The germline gives CDR1 SEHNR, CDR2 FQNEAQ (reference sequence). The length of the CDR3 is 12 residues. The germline V and J ends were trimmed by 7 bases and 9 bases, with 16 bases remaining between them. Among the exclusions were patients with other autoimmune diseases, uncontrolled infections, pregnancy or lactation. Isolation of PBMCs was performed using 9.5 to 10 ml of fresh peripheral blood. This TCR derives from an adult man with Graves' ophthalmopathy. The chain employs TRBV7-9 and TRBJ2-7; D ambiguous. The sequencing sample was made of peripheral blood. The CDR3 reads CASTFSLNGQYF. The CDR3 DNA is TGTGCCAGCACTTTTAGTTTGAACGGGCAGTACTTC.